The present TCR beta chain was sequenced within a study of shared clonotypes between healthy human individuals. In the naive CD8 group, cells lacked CD45RO and were positively selected for CCR7, so terminally differentiated effector memory CD45RA+ cells were left out. Trimming pared 5 bases from V and 2 bases from J, leaving 22 bases between. CDR3 length equals 17 residues. The germline V gene encodes CDR1 SGHAT and CDR2 FQNNGV. Profiling relied on immunoSEQ multiplex PCR, and the TCRdb table lists in-frame clones only, not all of them. The sample lists hundreds of thousands of clones; 90% to 97% were seen once.

The sequenced sample was naive CD8+ T cells sorted from blood. The TCR originated in a woman in her twenties or thirties in good health. This chain uses TRBV11-2 with TRBJ2-7; D may correspond to TRBD1 or TRBD2 (5 bases each). CDR3 sequence reads: CASSPQTPVGDPYEQYF. The CDR3 DNA reads TGTGCCAGCAGCCCGCAAACCCCCGTTGGGGACCCCTACGAGCAGTACTTC. The full variable domain, its missing parts supplied by reference TRBV11-2 and TRBJ2-7, is EAGVAQSPRYKIIEKRQSVAFWCNPISGHATLYWYQQILGQGPKLLIQFQNNGVVDDSQLPKDRFSAERLKGVDSTLKIQPAKLEDSAVYLCASSPQTPVGDPYEQYFGPGTRLTVT.